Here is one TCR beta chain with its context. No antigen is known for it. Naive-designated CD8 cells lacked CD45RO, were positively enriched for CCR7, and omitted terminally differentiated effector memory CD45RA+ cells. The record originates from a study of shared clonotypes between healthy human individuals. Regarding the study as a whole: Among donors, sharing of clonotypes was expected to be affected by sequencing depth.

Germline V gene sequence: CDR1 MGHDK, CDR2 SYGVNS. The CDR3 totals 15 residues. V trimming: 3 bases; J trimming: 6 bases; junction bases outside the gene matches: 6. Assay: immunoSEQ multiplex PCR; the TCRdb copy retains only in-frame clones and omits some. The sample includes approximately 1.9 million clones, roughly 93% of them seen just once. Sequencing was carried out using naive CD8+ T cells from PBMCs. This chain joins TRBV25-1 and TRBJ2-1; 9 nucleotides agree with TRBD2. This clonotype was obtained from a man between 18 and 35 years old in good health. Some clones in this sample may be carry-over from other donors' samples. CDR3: CASSDASGNSNEQFF. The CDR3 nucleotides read TGTGCCAGCAGTGATGCTAGCGGGAATTCCAATGAGCAGTTCTTC.